This passage covers 2 T cell receptor beta chains from one sample sequenced in a study of shared clonotypes between healthy human individuals. Some clones are missing from TCRdb's copy, which holds only in-frame ones; the method was immunoSEQ multiplex PCR. The sample yields 1,400,000 or so clones, 98% to 99% seen once. The sample consisted of naive CD4+ T cells sorted from blood. Indicated subset: CD45RA+ positively selected. These receptors originate from a man aged 25-45 years in good health.

V is TRBV5-1 and J is TRBJ1-1; D may be TRBD1 (6 bases). Germline V gene data show CDR1 as SGHRS and CDR2 as YFSETQ. The V and J ends lost 9 bases and 0 bases respectively, with 12 bases between them. The CDR3 is 13 amino acids. The CDR3 region has the DNA TGCGCCACTCGGACAGCCTTGAACACTGAAGCTTTCTTT. Protein: CATRTALNTEAFF. The full variable domain, rest sourced from reference TRBV5-1 and TRBJ1-1, is KAGVTQTPRYLIKTRGQQVTLSCSPISGHRSVSWYQQTPGQGLQFLFEYFSETQRNKGNFPGRFSGRQFSNSRSEMNVSTLELGDSALYLCATRTALNTEAFFGQGTRLTVV.

The chain carries TRBV5-5 and TRBJ2-1; 9 nucleotides line up with TRBD2. The trim removed 4 bases at V and 2 bases at J, leaving 10 bases unmatched. CDR3 size: 17 residues. The germline V gene has CDR1 SGHKS and CDR2 YYEKEE (reference sequence). CDR3 sequence: CASSPRSSGKTYNEQFF. The CDR3 DNA sequence: TGTGCCAGCAGCCCACGCTCTAGCGGGAAAACCTACAATGAGCAGTTCTTC.